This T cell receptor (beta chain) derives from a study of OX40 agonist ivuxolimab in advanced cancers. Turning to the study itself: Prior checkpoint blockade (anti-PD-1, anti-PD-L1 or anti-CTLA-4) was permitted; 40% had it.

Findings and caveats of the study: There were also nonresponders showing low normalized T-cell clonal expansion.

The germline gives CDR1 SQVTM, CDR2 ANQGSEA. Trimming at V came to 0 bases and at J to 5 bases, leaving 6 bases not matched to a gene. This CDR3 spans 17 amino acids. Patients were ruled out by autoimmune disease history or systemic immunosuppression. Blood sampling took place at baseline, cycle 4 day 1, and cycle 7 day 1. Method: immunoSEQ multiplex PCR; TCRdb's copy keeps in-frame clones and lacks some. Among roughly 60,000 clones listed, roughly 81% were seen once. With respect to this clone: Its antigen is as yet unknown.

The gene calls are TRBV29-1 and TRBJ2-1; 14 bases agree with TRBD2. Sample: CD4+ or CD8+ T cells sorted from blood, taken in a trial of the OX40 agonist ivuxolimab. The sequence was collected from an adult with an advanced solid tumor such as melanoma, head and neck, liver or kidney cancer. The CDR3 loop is CSVEEPRTSGRHNEQFF. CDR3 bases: TGCAGCGTTGAAGAGCCACGGACTAGCGGGAGGCACAATGAGCAGTTCTTC.